This T cell receptor (beta chain) emerged from a study of T cells generated in artificial thymic organoids (dated by TCRdb to between 2016 and 2019). For the study in its entirety: TCR alpha and beta CDR3 repertoires of in vitro artificial thymic organoid-derived CD8 single positive T cells were compared with thymic and peripheral blood naive CD8 T cells. The displayed repertoire sequencing data were described as being representative of three independent experiments.

Separate semi-nested PCR amplifications were run for the TCRalpha and TCRbeta libraries, using Advantage 2 and reverse primers located in the TRAC or TRBC constant regions. First-strand cDNA synthesis used between about 3.5 and 500 ng of total RNA. The TCR cDNA libraries were generated by 5'-RACE using the SMARTer PCR cDNA Synthesis kit, with a poly-dT primer driving first-strand synthesis. Semi-nested constant-region reverse primers carried 5-nucleotide sample-specific barcodes, and products were cleaned with the Zymo DNA Clean and Concentrator-5 kit. Up to ten barcoded samples were pooled, ligated to Illumina adaptors and sequenced as 2 x 150 bp paired-end reads on an Illumina MiSeq. In the authors' own workflow: Demultiplexed reads were aligned using BLAT against a custom library containing all human TRAV, TRAJ, TRBV, TRBD and TRBJ combinations from IMGT. The best BLAT hits were picked using pslCDnaFilter (-maxAligns=1, -ignoreIntrons), and custom Perl scripts were used to calculate clonotype frequencies. TCRdb reanalyzed the raw reads on its own, using fastp at Q25 for trimming and MiXCR for clone calling, and kept in-frame beta chains. Every CDR3 protein is listed once, alongside the most common genes and DNA of its rows. The V and J calls, along with clone size, are taken from TCRdb and not from the paper's own processing. This sample holds some 5,900 distinct CDR3 sequences; more than 30% were observed only once. The leading ten clones occupy 2.4% of the sample.

Beyond this particular receptor, the publication reports: The TCR clonotype diversity of organoid-derived CD8 single positive T cells was physiological and comparable to that of naive CD8 T cells from thymus and blood.

Comments on this clonotype: Which antigen it targets is not known. No much larger clone is present one base from it, and per-base qualities are unavailable.

Non-mobilized peripheral blood was collected from healthy adult donors. Enrichment of primary CD8+ T cells was performed with magnetic beads using the Miltenyi CD8+ T cell Isolation Kit. Naive CD8 T cells from blood were sorted by FACS as CD3+TCRalphabeta+CD8+CD45RO-CCR7+ cells prior to RNA extraction. Total RNA was purified from about 40,000 to 200,000 sorted cells per sample with the RNeasy Micro kit, and quality checked on an Agilent RNA 6000 Nano chip. From the cysteine up to the phenylalanine, the CDR3 has a length of 13 residues. CDR3 DNA only is kept here, 39 bases in frame from base 1. Deletion took 2 bases off V and 1 base off J, with a span of 6 bases between the germline ends. CDR1 and CDR2 are read off the germline V gene as SGHRS and YFSETQ.

The receptor chain draws on TRBV5-1 and TRBJ1-1; a confident D gene designation cannot be given. Sequenced material: naive CD8+ T cells from blood. Interpreted using the paper, the cell subset or site label stands for: CD3+TCRalphabeta+CD8SP T cells; for blood, CD45RO-CCR7+ naive CD8+ T cells. The clonotype comes from a human donor who gave cord blood stem cells for thymic organoid culture, a cardiac surgery patient who gave postnatal thymus, or a blood donor (not recorded which). The CDR3 loop reads CASSFPENTEAFF. The DNA sequence reads TGCGCCAGCAGCTTCCCTGAGAACACTGAAGCTTTCTTT.